The sequence of this T cell receptor (beta chain) was determined in a study of T cell responses to AZD1222 COVID-19 vaccine. Findings of the study overall: Only a handful of AZD1222 recipients, several in all, had baseline seropositivity. Reports indicate that nearly half of spike-specific TCRs are directed at unmutated variant regions.

About this clone itself: The antigen is not known.

CDR1 and CDR2 (germline): LGHDT, YNNKEL (reference sequence). Trimming left V 1 base short and J 1 base short, with 8 bases between. CDR3 length: 15 amino acids. The protocol was immunoSEQ multiplex PCR, while the TCRdb copy is restricted to in-frame clones and leaves out a portion. The table records around 130,000 clones, over 75% of them present only once. The sequenced sample was peripheral blood, obtained 28 days after the second AZD1222 dose. V gene TRBV3-1 (or the pseudogene TRBV3-2) combines with J gene TRBJ1-5; no clear D gene. The sequence was obtained from an adult who received the AZD1222 COVID-19 vaccine. The CDR3 sequence is CASSQGGLSNQPQHF. Here the CDR3 DNA reads TGTGCCAGCAGCCAAGGTGGGCTGAGCAATCAGCCCCAGCATTTT.